One and the same sample provided the 23 T cell receptor beta chains below, sequenced in a study of radiation and T cells in renal cell carcinoma (TCRdb year 2020). The intended sense of this specimen's time point label: baseline pretreatment blood. This specimen's treatment or condition label, interpreted: 15 Gy SBRT to primary tumor, nephrectomy 4 weeks later. Library construction relied on the immunoSEQ multiplex PCR assay. The immuneACCESS repertoire file appears here via TCRdb, limited to in-frame rearrangements. These files lack a portion of the clones; in checked studies, under half of the deficit traces to unresolved V genes, and the cause of the others is not known. This sample lists 130,000 or so clones; roughly 84% were detected once. The ten largest make up more than 10% of the sample. This sample comprised blood, obtained from a patient whose treatment included radiotherapy and nephrectomy. These receptors all stem from a woman aged 50 to 65 with renal cell carcinoma.

The chain combines TRBV6-5 with TRBJ2-3; D possibly corresponds to TRBD2 (5 bases). V was cut by 4 bases and J by 1 base, with 9 bases left in between. The CDR3 sequence is 14 residues long. Looked up from germline, CDR1 is MNHEY and CDR2 is SVGAGI. The CDR3 nucleotides are TGTGCCAGCAGTTTGAACGGGGGCACAGATACGCAGTATTTT. Amino acid sequence: CASSLNGGTDTQYF.

The chain couples TRBV2 to TRBJ2-1; D might be TRBD2 (6 bases). The V end was cut by 7 bases, the J end by 6 bases, with 10 bases between. This CDR3 is 12 amino acids long. CDR1 SNHLY and CDR2 FYNNEI come from the germline V gene. CDR3 sequence: CASKEGINEQFF. CDR3 bases: TGTGCCAGCAAGGAGGGGATCAATGAGCAGTTCTTC.

This clone showed up just once. Its ends do not fully match the called genes, so a read error is possible. The chain couples TRBV7-7 to TRBJ2-1; maybe TRBD1 (6 bases). The germline CDR1 and CDR2 sequences are SSHAT and FNYEAQ (reference sequence). This CDR3 is 14 amino acids long. This CDR3 is CASSLNQRGNEQFF. CDR3 DNA: TGTGCTAGCAGCTTAAACCAAAGGGGGAATGAGCAGTTCTTC.

Remarks on this clone: Within the sample, other DNA sequences also encode this same CDR3. J is TRBJ2-5 and V is TRBV18, with D hard to call. Germline V lookup: CDR1 KGHSH, CDR2 LQKENI. The CDR3 runs 13 residues. V shed 4 bases and J shed 2 bases, with 8 bases lying between them. For the CDR3, the DNA is TGTGCCAGCTCACAAGGGCTACAAGAGACCCAGTACTTC. This sequence encodes CASSQGLQETQYF.

This chain uses TRBV11-2 with TRBJ2-1; the match to TRBD1 covers 7 bases. CDR3 length: 14 residues. V shed 5 bases, J shed 5 bases, and the junction held 6 bases outside the gene matches. Germline-derived CDR1 and CDR2 are SGHAT and FQNNGV. CDR3 sequence reads: CASSPITGDNEQFF. DNA for the CDR3: TGTGCCAGCAGCCCCATCACAGGGGACAATGAGCAGTTCTTC.

The rearrangement links TRBV7-3 to TRBJ2-3; D ambiguous. There are 16 residues in the CDR3. Trimming took 5 bases from V and 0 from J, leaving 15 bases between them. Per germline, CDR1 SGHTA and CDR2 FQGTGA. The CDR3 sequence: CASSLFRAPSTDTQYF. CDR3 in DNA: TGTGCCAGCAGCCTCTTCAGAGCCCCTAGCACAGATACGCAGTATTTT.

This clone was seen only once. V gene TRBV19 combines with J gene TRBJ1-2; unclear D gene. Trimming stripped 5 bases from V and 4 bases from J, with 14 bases between. Germline V gene sequence: CDR1 LNHDA, CDR2 SQIVND (reference sequence). CDR3 length: 14 residues. CDR3 DNA sequence: TGTGCCAGTAGTCCCCCGGAGAAATTCTATGGCTACACCTTC. Amino acid sequence: CASSPPEKFYGYTF. The full variable domain, in which reference TRBV19 and TRBJ1-2 provide the parts outside the CDR3, is DGGITQSPKYLFRKEGQNVTLSCEQNLNHDAMYWYRQDPGQGLRLIYYSQIVNDFQKGDIAEGYSVSREKKESFPLTVTSAQKNPTAFYLCASSPPEKFYGYTFGSGTRLTVV.

J is TRBJ2-3 and V is TRBV29-1; D perhaps matches TRBD2 (6 bases). The CDR3 is made up of 16 amino acids. The germline CDR1 and CDR2 sequences are SQVTM and ANQGSEA. V lost 0 bases and J 2 bases, leaving 15 bases between the germline ends. CDR3: CSVEDRDGGLTDTQYF. CDR3 sequence (DNA): TGCAGCGTTGAAGATCGTGACGGGGGACTCACAGATACGCAGTATTTT.

CDR3 sequence reads: CASSSDSNQPQHF. In nucleotides, the CDR3 is TGTGCCAGCAGCTCGGACAGCAATCAGCCCCAGCATTTT. V is TRBV7-9 and J is TRBJ1-5; D not certain. The V end was cut by 4 bases, the J end by 1 base, with 5 bases between. CDR1 SEHNR and CDR2 FQNEAQ come from the germline V gene (reference sequence). The CDR3 contains 13 residues.

CDR3 in amino acids: CASSPSLVRGVQETQYF. The CDR3 nucleotides are TGTGCCAGCAGCCCCTCTCTTGTGCGGGGGGTCCAAGAGACCCAGTACTTC. V gene TRBV4-2 combines with J gene TRBJ2-5; TRBD2 agrees at 8 bases. V trimming: 4 bases; J trimming: 1 base; junction bases outside the gene matches: 11. CDR1 and CDR2 from the germline V gene are LGHNA and YNFKEQ. The CDR3 loop spans 17 amino acids.

The chain is built from TRBV5-1 and TRBJ2-5; D not certain. Germline CDR1 and CDR2: SGHRS and YFSETQ. The V and J ends lost 4 bases and 7 bases respectively, with 17 bases between them. This CDR3 has 14 amino acids. The CDR3, as DNA: TGCGCCAGCAGCCTGATGGGCGCCGTGAGGACCCAGTACTTC. This encodes CASSLMGAVRTQYF.

There are a few counts of this clone. The chain is built from TRBV19 and TRBJ1-5; possible D gene TRBD1, 5 bases. V was clipped by 6 bases and J by 2 bases, with 11 bases between them. CDR1 and CDR2 from the germline V gene are LNHDA and SQIVND (reference sequence). The length of the CDR3 is 14 residues. CDR3 nucleotide sequence: TGTGCCAGTAGCAGGGACGTACGCAATCAGCCCCAGCATTTT. Translation gives CASSRDVRNQPQHF.

The genes are TRBV7-3 and TRBJ2-5; 14 bases match TRBD2. V trimming: 5 bases; J trimming: 5 bases; junction bases outside the gene matches: 4. This CDR3 has 15 amino acids. The germline CDR1 and CDR2 sequences are SGHTA and FQGTGA. In nucleotides, the CDR3 is TGTGCCAGCAGCCAGGGACTAGCGGGGGTGGAGACCCAGTACTTC. Translated, it gives CASSQGLAGVETQYF.

The rearrangement uses TRBV6-1 and TRBJ1-5; weak D call: TRBD1 (5 bases). V lost 8 bases and J 6 bases, leaving 17 bases between the germline ends. This CDR3 region has 14 residues. Germline V gives CDR1 MNHNS, CDR2 SASEGT. The chain's CDR3 is CASLQEFTRQPQHF. The CDR3 DNA reads TGTGCCAGCCTACAGGAGTTCACCCGTCAGCCCCAGCATTTT.

This chain connects TRBV4-1 to TRBJ1-1, with D perhaps matching TRBD1 (6 bases). Germline CDR1 and CDR2: MGHRA and YSYEKL. There are 16 residues in the CDR3. V lost 0 bases and J lost 11, with 22 bases in between. CDR3 sequence reads: CASSQDLGGAGRGAFF. In DNA, the CDR3 is TGCGCCAGCAGCCAAGATCTTGGAGGGGCGGGGAGGGGGGCTTTCTTT.

The V and J genes are TRBV28 and TRBJ1-1, with unresolved D. The germline gives CDR1 MDHEN, CDR2 SYDVKM. The CDR3 runs to 13 residues. V dropped 6 bases and J dropped 7 bases, with 15 bases sitting between them. The CDR3 is CASSLPPFFEAFF. The CDR3 DNA follows: TGTGCCAGCAGCCTCCCTCCCTTCTTTGAAGCTTTCTTT.

The rearrangement uses TRBV6-5 and TRBJ1-2, with 8 bases lining up with TRBD1. Per germline, CDR1 MNHEY and CDR2 SVGAGI. V trimming: 4 bases; J trimming: 4 bases; junction bases outside the gene matches: 11. CDR3 length: 16 amino acids. DNA of the CDR3: TGTGCCAGCAGTTCCCTATCGGACAGGGCGGGCTATGGCTACACCTTC. This encodes CASSSLSDRAGYGYTF.

CDR3 nucleotides: TGCGCCAGCAGCCAAGGCCTCGGGACAGGACGGGAAAAACTGTTTTTT. It specifies CASSQGLGTGREKLFF. The rearrangement uses TRBV4-3 and TRBJ1-4; TRBD1 aligns across 8 bases. CDR1 and CDR2 (germline): LGHNA, YSLEER. With V trimmed by 1 base and J by 8 bases, 9 bases remained unmatched. The CDR3 is 16 amino acids.

This rearrangement joins TRBV6-5 to TRBJ1-5; 7 nucleotides match TRBD1. CDR1 is MNHEY and CDR2 is SVGAGI in the germline V gene. The CDR3 totals 15 residues. V was pared by 4 bases and J by 6 bases, with 9 bases of the junction left unmatched. The chain's CDR3 is CASSSPRQGGQPQHF. DNA of the CDR3: TGTGCCAGCAGTTCTCCTCGACAGGGCGGTCAGCCCCAGCATTTT.

This chain uses TRBV10-3 with TRBJ2-1; 9 nucleotides align to TRBD1. Germline V gene data show CDR1 as ENHRY and CDR2 as SYGVKD. The J segment lost 9 bases and the V segment lost 8 bases, leaving 14 bases of the junction unmatched. The CDR3 covers 15 residues. The CDR3 nucleotides are TGTGCCATCGGAGGGGGACAGGGAGGAAAAGGTGAGCAGTTCTTC. Its protein is CAIGGGQGGKGEQFF.

The chain employs TRBV6-5 and TRBJ2-2, with D possibly matching TRBD2 (6 bases). The CDR3 runs to 15 residues. V was trimmed by 7 bases and J by 4 bases, leaving 16 bases between them. The germline gives CDR1 MNHEY, CDR2 SVGAGI. As DNA, the CDR3 is TGTGCCAGCAAGGAGGAGGGGAGCGGCACCGGGGAGCTGTTTTTT. Protein product: CASKEEGSGTGELFF.

The chain links TRBV11-2 to TRBJ1-2; possible D gene TRBD1, 5 bases. Trimming pared 4 bases from V and 6 bases from J, leaving 18 bases between. Germline V CDR1 and CDR2: SGHAT, FQNNGV. The CDR3 totals 15 residues. The CDR3 DNA follows: TGTGCCAGCAGCTCCGGACTGACGGGGCGTGATGGCTACACCTTC. This gives the protein CASSSGLTGRDGYTF.

The table lists this clone with a count of one. The V and J genes are TRBV19 and TRBJ1-1; D uncertain. V lost 3 bases and J lost 1, with 9 bases in between. From germline, CDR1 is LNHDA and CDR2 SQIVND (reference sequence). There are 14 residues in the CDR3. CDR3 amino acids: CASSIIGRNTEAFF. The CDR3 coding sequence is TGTGCCAGTAGTATCATCGGCAGGAACACTGAAGCTTTCTTT.